This T cell receptor beta chain is from a study of CD8+ T cells in alopecia areata. Whole-study context: The duration of tofacitinib was 6 to 18 months, with 6 months off drug afterward. Whole-study results and caveats: Uncertainty remains about how baseline CD8+ expansion links to response, with one nonresponder. Normal skin's resident alphabeta T cells are sequenced alongside lesional scalp T cells.

V was clipped by 8 bases and J by 1 base, with 13 bases between them. Per the germline V gene, CDR1 is LNHNV and CDR2 is YYDKDF (reference sequence). The CDR3 extends over 14 amino acids. Treatment denoted: oral pan-JAK inhibitor, 5-10 mg twice daily. As concerns this clone: The antigen remains undetermined.

Sequencing used cDNA as its template, made by extracting RNA and reverse transcribing it. TCRdb keeps only in-frame clones here, not all; method: immunoSEQ multiplex PCR. The repertoire consists of 140,000 to 150,000 clones, with 54% occurring once and the leading ten covering roughly 15%. The sequence derives from a human donor with alopecia areata. Sequences were derived from CD8+ T cells sorted from blood, sampled at week 4, from a patient treated with tofacitinib. The genes are TRBV15 and TRBJ2-3; D perhaps matches TRBD2 (7 bases). The CDR3 coding sequence is TGTGCCACCGGGGGGGCCCTAGGCACAGATACGCAGTATTTT. Translated: CATGGALGTDTQYF.